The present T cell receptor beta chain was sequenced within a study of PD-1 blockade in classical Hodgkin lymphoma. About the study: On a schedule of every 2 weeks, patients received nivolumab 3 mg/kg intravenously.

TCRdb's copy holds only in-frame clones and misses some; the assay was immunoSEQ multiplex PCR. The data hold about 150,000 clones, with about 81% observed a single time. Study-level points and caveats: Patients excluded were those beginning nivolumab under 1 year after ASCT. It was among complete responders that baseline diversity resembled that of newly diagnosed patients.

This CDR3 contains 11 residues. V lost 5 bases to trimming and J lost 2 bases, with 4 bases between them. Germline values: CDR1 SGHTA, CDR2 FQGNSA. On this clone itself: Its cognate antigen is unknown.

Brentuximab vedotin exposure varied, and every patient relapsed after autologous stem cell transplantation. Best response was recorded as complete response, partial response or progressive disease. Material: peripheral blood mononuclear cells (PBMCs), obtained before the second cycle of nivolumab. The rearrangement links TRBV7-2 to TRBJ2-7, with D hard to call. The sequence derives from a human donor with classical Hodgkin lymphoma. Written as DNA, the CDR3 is TGTGCCAGCAGCGCTACCTACGAGCAGTACTTC. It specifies CASSATYEQYF.